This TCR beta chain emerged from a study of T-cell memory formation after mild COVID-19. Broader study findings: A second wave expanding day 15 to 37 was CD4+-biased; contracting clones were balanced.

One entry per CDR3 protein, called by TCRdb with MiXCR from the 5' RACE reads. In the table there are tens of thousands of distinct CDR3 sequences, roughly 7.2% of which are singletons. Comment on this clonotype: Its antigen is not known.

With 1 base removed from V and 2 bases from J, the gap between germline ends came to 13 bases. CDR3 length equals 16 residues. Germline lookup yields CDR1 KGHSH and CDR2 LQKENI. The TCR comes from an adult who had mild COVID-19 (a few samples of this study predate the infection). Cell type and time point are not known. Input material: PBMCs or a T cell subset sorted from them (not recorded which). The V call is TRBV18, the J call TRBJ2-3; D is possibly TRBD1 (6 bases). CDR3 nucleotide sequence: TGTGCCAGCTCACCACTGGGCAGGGGCTACACAGATACGCAGTATTTT. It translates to CASSPLGRGYTDTQYF.